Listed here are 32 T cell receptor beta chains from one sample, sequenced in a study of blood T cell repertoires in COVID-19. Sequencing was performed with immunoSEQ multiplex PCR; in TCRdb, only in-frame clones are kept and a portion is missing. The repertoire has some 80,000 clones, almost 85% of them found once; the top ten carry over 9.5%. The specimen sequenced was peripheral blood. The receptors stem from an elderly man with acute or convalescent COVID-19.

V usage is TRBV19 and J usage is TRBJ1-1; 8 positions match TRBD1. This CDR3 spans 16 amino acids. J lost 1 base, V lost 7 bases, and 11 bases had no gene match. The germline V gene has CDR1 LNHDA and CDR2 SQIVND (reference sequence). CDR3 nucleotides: TGTGCCAGTACCCGTTTCCACAGGGGGGGGAACACTGAAGCTTTCTTT. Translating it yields CASTRFHRGGNTEAFF.

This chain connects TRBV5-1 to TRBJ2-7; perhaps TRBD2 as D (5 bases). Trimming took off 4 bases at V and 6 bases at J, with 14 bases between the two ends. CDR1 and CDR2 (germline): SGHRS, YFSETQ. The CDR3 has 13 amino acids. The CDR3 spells CASSARPGIEQYF. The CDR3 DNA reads TGCGCCAGCAGCGCCCGGCCGGGAATCGAGCAGTACTTC. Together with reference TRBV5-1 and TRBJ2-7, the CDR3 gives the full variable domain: KAGVTQTPRYLIKTRGQQVTLSCSPISGHRSVSWYQQTPGQGLQFLFEYFSETQRNKGNFPGRFSGRQFSNSRSEMNVSTLELGDSALYLCASSARPGIEQYFGPGTRLTVT.

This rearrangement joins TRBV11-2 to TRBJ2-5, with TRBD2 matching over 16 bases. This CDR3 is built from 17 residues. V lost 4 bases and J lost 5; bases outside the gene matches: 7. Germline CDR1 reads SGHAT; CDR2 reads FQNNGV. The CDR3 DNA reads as TGTGCCAGCAGCTCTGGGACTAGCGGGGGGGCCGGGGAGACCCAGTACTTC. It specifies CASSSGTSGGAGETQYF.

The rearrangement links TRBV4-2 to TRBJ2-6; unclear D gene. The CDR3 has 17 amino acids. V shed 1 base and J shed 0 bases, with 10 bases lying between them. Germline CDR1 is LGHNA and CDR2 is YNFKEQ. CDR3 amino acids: CASSQATVSSGANVLTF. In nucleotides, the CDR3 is TGTGCCAGCAGCCAAGCTACGGTGAGCTCTGGGGCCAACGTCCTGACTTTC.

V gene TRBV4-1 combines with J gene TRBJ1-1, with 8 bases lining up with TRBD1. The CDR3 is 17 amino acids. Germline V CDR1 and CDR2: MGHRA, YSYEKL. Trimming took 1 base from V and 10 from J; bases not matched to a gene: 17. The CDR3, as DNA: TGCGCCAGCAGCCAAGCGAGTAACAGTGACAGGGGAGGAAGAGCTTTCTTT. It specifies CASSQASNSDRGGRAFF.

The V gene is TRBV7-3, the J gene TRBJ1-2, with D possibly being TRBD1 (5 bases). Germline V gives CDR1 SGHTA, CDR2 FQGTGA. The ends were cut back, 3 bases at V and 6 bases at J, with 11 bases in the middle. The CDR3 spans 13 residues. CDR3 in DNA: TGTGCCAGCAGCTTGGATGGGGCGGATGGCTACACCTTC. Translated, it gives CASSLDGADGYTF.

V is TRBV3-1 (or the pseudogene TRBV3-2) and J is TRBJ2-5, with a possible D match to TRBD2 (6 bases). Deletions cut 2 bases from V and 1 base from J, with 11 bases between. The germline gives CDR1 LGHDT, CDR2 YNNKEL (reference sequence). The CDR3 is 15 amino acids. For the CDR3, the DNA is TGTGCCAGCAGCCAAAATTTCGGGGGCCAAGAGACCCAGTACTTC. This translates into CASSQNFGGQETQYF.

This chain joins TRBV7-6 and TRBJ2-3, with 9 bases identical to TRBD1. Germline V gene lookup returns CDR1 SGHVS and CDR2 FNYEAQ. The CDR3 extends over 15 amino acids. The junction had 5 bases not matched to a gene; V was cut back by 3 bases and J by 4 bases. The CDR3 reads CASSLGQGGPDTQYF. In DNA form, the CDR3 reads TGTGCCAGCAGCTTGGGACAGGGCGGCCCAGATACGCAGTATTTT. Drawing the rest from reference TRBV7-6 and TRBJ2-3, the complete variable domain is GAGVSQSPRYKVTKRGQDVALRCDPISGHVSLYWYRQALGQGPEFLTYFNYEAQQDKSGLPNDRFSAERPEGSISTLTIQRTEQRDSAMYRCASSLGQGGPDTQYFGPGTRLTVL.

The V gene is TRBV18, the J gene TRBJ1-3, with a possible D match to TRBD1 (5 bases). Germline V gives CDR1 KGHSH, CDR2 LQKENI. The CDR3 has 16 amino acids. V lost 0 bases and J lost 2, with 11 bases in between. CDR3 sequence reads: CASSPPLGGTGNTIYF. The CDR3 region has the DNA TGTGCCAGCTCACCACCGCTGGGGGGTACTGGAAACACCATATATTTT.

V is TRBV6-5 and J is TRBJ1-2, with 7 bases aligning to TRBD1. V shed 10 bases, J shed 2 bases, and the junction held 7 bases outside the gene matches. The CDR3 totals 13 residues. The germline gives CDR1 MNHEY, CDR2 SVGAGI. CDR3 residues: CATIKTGNYGYTF. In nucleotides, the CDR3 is TGTGCCACAATTAAGACAGGGAACTATGGCTACACCTTC.

CDR3 protein: CATSRDDPGGLGYNEQFF. The CDR3 DNA is TGTGCCACCAGCAGAGATGACCCGGGGGGCCTTGGGTACAATGAGCAGTTCTTC. The chain has TRBV15 and TRBJ2-1; tentative D call: TRBD2 (7 bases). CDR3 length equals 18 residues. CDR1 and CDR2 (germline): LNHNV, YYDKDF (reference sequence). V lost 0 bases and J 4 bases, leaving 19 bases between the germline ends.

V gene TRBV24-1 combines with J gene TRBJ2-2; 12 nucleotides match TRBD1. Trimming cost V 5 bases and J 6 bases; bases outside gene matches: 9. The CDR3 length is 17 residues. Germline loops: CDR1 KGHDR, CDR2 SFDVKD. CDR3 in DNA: TGTGCCACCAGTGGACCGCCGGGACAGGGGGCACCCGGGGAGCTGTTTTTT. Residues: CATSGPPGQGAPGELFF.

CDR3 amino acids: CASSLMGQGWGDTEAFF. CDR3 sequence (DNA): TGCGCCAGCAGCTTGATGGGACAGGGCTGGGGGGACACTGAAGCTTTCTTT. V usage is TRBV5-1 and J usage is TRBJ1-1; TRBD1 matches 9 bases. Germline trimming cut 1 base from V and 3 bases from J; bases unmatched to any gene: 10. There are 17 residues in the CDR3. Germline CDR1 is SGHRS and CDR2 is YFSETQ.

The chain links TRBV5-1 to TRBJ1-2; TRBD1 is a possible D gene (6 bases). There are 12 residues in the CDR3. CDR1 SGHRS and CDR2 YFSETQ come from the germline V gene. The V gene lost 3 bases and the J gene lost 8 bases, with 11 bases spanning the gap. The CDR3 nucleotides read TGCGCCAGCAGCTACCAGGGGCACGGCTACACCTTC. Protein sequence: CASSYQGHGYTF.

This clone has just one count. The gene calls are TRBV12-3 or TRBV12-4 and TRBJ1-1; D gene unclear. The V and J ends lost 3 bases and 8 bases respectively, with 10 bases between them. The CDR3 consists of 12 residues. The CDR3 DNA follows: TGTGCCAGCAGTTTTGGTCTAGTCGAAGCTTTCTTT. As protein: CASSFGLVEAFF.

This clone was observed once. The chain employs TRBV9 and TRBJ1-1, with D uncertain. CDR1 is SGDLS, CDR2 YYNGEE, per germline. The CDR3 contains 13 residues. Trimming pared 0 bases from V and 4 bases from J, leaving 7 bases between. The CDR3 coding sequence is TGTGCCAGCAGCGTAGAGGGAGGCACTGAAGCTTTCTTT. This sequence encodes CASSVEGGTEAFF.

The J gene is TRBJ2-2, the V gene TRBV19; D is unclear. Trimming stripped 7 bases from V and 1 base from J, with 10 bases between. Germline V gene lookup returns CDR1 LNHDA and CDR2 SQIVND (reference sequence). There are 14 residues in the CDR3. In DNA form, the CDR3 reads TGTGCCAGTATGGTAGCTCAGAACACCGGGGAGCTGTTTTTT. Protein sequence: CASMVAQNTGELFF.

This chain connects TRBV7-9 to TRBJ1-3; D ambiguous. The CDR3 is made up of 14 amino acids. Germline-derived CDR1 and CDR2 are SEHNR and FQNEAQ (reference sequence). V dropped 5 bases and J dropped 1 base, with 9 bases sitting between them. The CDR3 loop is CASSAQVSGNTIYF. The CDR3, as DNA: TGTGCCAGCAGCGCCCAGGTATCTGGAAACACCATATATTTT.

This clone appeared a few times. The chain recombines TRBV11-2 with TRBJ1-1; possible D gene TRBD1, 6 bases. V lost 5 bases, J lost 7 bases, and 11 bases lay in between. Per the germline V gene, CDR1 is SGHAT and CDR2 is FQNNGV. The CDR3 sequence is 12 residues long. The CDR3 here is CASSDRFIEAFF. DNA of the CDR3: TGTGCCAGCAGCGACAGGTTCATTGAAGCTTTCTTT.

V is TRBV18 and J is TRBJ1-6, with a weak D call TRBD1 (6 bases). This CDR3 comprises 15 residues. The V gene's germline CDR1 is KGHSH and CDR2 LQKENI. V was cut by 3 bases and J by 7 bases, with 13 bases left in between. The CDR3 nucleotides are TGTGCCAGCTCACCCTCCCAGGGGCGAAATTCACCCCTCCACTTT. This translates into CASSPSQGRNSPLHF.

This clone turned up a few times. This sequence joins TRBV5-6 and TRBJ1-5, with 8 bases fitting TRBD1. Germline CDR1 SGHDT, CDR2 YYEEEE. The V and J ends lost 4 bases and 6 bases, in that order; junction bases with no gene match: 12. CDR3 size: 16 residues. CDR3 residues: CASSPDAGGGGQPQHF. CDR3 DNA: TGTGCCAGCAGCCCGGACGCAGGGGGCGGCGGTCAGCCCCAGCATTTT. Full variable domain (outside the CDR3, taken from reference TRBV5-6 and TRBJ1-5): DAGVTQSPTHLIKTRGQQVTLRCSPKSGHDTVSWYQQALGQGPQFIFQYYEEEERQRGNFPDRFSGHQFPNYSSELNVNALLLGDSALYLCASSPDAGGGGQPQHFGDGTRLSIL.

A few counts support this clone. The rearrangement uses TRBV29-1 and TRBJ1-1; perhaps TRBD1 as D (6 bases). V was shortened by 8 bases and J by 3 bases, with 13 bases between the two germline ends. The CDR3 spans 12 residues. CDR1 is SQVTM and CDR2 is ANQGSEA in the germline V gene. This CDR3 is CSTLDRYTEAFF. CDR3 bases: TGCAGCACCCTCGACAGGTACACTGAAGCTTTCTTT.

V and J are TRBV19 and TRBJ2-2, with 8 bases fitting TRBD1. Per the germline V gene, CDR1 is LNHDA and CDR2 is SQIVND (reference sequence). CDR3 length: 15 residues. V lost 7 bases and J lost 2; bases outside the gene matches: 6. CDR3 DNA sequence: TGTGCCAGTATCCCCCCAGGGGGCAACACCGGGGAGCTGTTTTTT. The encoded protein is CASIPPGGNTGELFF.

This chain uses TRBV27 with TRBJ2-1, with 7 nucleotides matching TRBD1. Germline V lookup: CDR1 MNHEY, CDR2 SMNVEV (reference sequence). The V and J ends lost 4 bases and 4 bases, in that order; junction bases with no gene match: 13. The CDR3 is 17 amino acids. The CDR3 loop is CASSSVGRGFTYNEQFF. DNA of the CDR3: TGTGCCAGCAGTTCCGTGGGCAGGGGGTTTACTTACAATGAGCAGTTCTTC.

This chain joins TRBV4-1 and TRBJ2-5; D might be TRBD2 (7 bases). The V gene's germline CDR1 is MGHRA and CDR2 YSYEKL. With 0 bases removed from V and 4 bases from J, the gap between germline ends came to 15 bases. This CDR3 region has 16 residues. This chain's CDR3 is CASSQEGRGGGETQYF. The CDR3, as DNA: TGCGCCAGCAGCCAAGAGGGTAGGGGGGGCGGAGAGACCCAGTACTTC.

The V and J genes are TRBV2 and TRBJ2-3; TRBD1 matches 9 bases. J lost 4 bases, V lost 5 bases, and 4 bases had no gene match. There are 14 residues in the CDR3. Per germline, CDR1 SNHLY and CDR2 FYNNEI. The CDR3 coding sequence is TGTGCCAGCAGTCCGGGACAGGGTTCAGATACGCAGTATTTT. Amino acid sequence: CASSPGQGSDTQYF.

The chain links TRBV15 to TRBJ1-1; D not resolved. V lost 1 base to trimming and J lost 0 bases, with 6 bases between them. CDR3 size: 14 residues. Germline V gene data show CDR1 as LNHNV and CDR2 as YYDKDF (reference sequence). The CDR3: CATSRGGLNTEAFF. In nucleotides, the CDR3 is TGTGCCACCAGCAGAGGTGGGCTGAACACTGAAGCTTTCTTT.

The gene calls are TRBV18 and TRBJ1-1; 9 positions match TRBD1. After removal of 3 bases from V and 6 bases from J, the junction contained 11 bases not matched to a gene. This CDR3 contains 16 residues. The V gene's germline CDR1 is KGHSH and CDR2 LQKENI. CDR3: CASSPSLGQGFSEAFF. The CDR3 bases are TGTGCCAGCTCACCTTCGCTCGGACAGGGGTTTTCTGAAGCTTTCTTT.

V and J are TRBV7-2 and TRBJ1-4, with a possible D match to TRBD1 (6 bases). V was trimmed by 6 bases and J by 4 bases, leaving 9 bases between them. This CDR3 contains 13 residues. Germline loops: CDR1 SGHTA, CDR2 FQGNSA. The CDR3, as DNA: TGTGCCAGCAGAACAGGGTTTAATGAAAAACTGTTTTTT. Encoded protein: CASRTGFNEKLFF.

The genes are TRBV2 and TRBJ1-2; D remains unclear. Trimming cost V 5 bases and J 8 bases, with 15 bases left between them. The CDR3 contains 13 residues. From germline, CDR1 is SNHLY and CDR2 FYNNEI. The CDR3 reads CASSSGRDRGYTF. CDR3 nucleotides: TGTGCCAGCAGTTCCGGGAGGGATCGAGGCTACACCTTC.

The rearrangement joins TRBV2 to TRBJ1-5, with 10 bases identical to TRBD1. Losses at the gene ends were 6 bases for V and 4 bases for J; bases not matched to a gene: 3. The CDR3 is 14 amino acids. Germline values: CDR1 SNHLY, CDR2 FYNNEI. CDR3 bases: TGTGCCAGCAGCGTGGGACAGGGGAATCAGCCCCAGCATTTT. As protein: CASSVGQGNQPQHF.

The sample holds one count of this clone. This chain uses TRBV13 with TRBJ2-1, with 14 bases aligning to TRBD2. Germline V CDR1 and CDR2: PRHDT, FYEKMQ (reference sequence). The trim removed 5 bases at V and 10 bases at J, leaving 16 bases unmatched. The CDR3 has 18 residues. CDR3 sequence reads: CASSPLRLAGGPPGEQFF. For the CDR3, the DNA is TGTGCCAGCAGCCCCCTCAGACTAGCGGGGGGGCCACCCGGGGAGCAGTTCTTC.